The rows below give T cell receptor beta chains drawn from one sample of a study of identical twins. TCRdb re-called the 5' RACE reads through MiXCR, storing one row per CDR3 protein. The data show roughly 350,000 distinct CDR3 sequences, roughly an eighth seen once. These data were also filed under a second study, of yellow fever vaccine responses in identical twins.

The sample was CD8+ T cells sorted from blood. Source of these receptors: a woman under 30 in good health. CDR3s include the opening cysteine and the closing phenylalanine or tryptophan. The D gene is left open where the match is weak. Clone size is shown for a subset of rows, as once, few, many or a class of expanded clone.

>NA|TRBJ2-1|TRBD2|TRBV11-3
TGTGCCAGCAGTTATTTAGCGGGGGAACGATACAATGAGCAGTTCTTC
CASSYLAGERYNEQFF
>few|TRBJ2-7|NA|TRBV4-1
TGCGCCAGCAGCCAAGGGTACGGGAGCTCCTACGAGCAGTACTTC
CASSQGYGSSYEQYF
>NA|TRBJ2-1|NA|TRBV6-5
TGTGCCAGCAGCGATGGCAACCTGGATTTCTTC
CASSDGNLDFF
>many|TRBJ1-1|TRBD1|TRBV12-3/TRBV12-4
TGTGCCAGCAGTTTCCACAGGGGGCATTTCGCTGAAGCTTTCTTT
CASSFHRGHFAEAFF
>NA|TRBJ2-5|NA|TRBV12-3/TRBV12-4
TGTGCCAGCAGCTCGAGCCGGGACACAGAGCCGGAGACCCAGTACTTC
CASSSSRDTEPETQYF
>NA|TRBJ1-2|NA|TRBV6-5
TGTGCCAGCAGTTACTTGGCTTCCAAGAAGAACTATGGCTACACCTTC
CASSYLASKKNYGYTF
>few|TRBJ2-3|TRBD1|TRBV3-1
TGTGCCAGCAGCCAAGTTATGACAGGGGTCCCAACAGATACGCAGTATTTT
CASSQVMTGVPTDTQYF
>NA|TRBJ1-1|NA|TRBV27
TGTGCCAGCAGGTCCCGGGACACAGGTGAAGCTTTCTTT
CASRSRDTGEAFF
>many|TRBJ1-1|NA|TRBV4-1
TGCGCCAGCAGCCTTGAAGGGGTAAACACTGAAGCTTTCTTT
CASSLEGVNTEAFF
>NA|TRBJ1-1|NA|TRBV27
TGTGCCAGCAGTTTGATGCCAGACACTGAAGCTTTCTTT
CASSLMPDTEAFF
>NA|TRBJ2-7|NA|TRBV28
TGTGCCAGCAGGCAGGGACACAGCGGCGAGCAGTACTTC
CASRQGHSGEQYF
>NA|TRBJ2-3|TRBD2|TRBV12-3/TRBV12-4
TGTGCCAGCACATTCGGGCTAGCGGGAGATACGCAGTATTTT
CASTFGLAGDTQYF
>few|TRBJ2-5|NA|TRBV20-1
TGCAGTGCTTCCGCGGAGCGAGAGCAAGAGACCCAGTACTTC
CSASAEREQETQYF
>few|TRBJ2-3|NA|TRBV9
TGTGCCAGCAGCGGAAATAGCGTTCTTCTCACAGATACGCAGTATTTT
CASSGNSVLLTDTQYF
>few|TRBJ1-1|NA|TRBV6-1
TGTGCCAGCAGTCAGTCCCCTCAGGGCGTGAACACTGAAGCTTTCTTT
CASSQSPQGVNTEAFF
>NA|TRBJ2-1|NA|TRBV10-2
TGCGCCAGCAGTGAGTACCTAGCGCCCTACGATGAGCAGTTCTTC
CASSEYLAPYDEQFF
>few|TRBJ2-1|NA|TRBV5-1
TGCGCCAGCAGCTTGGTCGCGGGTGGTGAGCAGTTCTTC
CASSLVAGGEQFF
>NA|TRBJ1-2|NA|TRBV15
TGTGCCACCAGCAGAGAAAGCGTTGGCTATGGCTACACCTTC
CATSRESVGYGYTF
>many|TRBJ2-1|NA|TRBV29-1
TGCAGCGCCGGCGGCACAAGTCCTCCTGAGCAGTTCTTC
CSAGGTSPPEQFF
>NA|TRBJ1-6|NA|TRBV7-9
TGTGCCATTTCCAACAATTCACCCCTCCACTTT
CAISNNSPLHF
>few|TRBJ1-1|TRBD1|TRBV5-1
TGCGCCAGCAGCTTTTTACAGGGGGCCAACACTGAAGCTTTCTTT
CASSFLQGANTEAFF
>NA|TRBJ2-7|TRBD2|TRBV12-3/TRBV12-4
TGTGCCAGCAGGGGCGGGAGGACTTACGAGCAGTACTTC
CASRGGRTYEQYF
>few|TRBJ1-5|TRBD1|TRBV12-3/TRBV12-4
TGTGCCAGCAGTTTAGCAGCTGACAGGGGCCCTTCGGATCAGCCCCAGCATTTT
CASSLAADRGPSDQPQHF
>NA|TRBJ2-1|NA|TRBV12-5
TGTGCTAGTGGTTTCAGGGGTAATGAGCAGTTCTTC
CASGFRGNEQFF
>few|TRBJ1-2|NA|TRBV7-9
TGTGCCAGCAGCTTAACCGGACAGCGCCTTGCTAACTATGGCTACACCTTC
CASSLTGQRLANYGYTF
>few|TRBJ2-7|TRBD1|TRBV25-1
TGTGCCAGCAGTCTAACAACAGGGGACAAGCAGTACTTC
CASSLTTGDKQYF
>few|TRBJ2-7|TRBD2|TRBV27
TGTGCCAGCAGTTTATCCTCTAGCGGGGGCTACGAGCAGTACTTC
CASSLSSSGGYEQYF
>few|TRBJ2-1|TRBD2|TRBV5-6
TGTGCCAGCAGCTTGGAAAGCGGGGGATACAATGAGCAGTTCTTC
CASSLESGGYNEQFF
>many|TRBJ1-2|NA|TRBV4-1
TGCGCCAGCAGCCAAGAGACGGGGGTCTCTACGAACTATGGCTACACCTTC
CASSQETGVSTNYGYTF
>NA|TRBJ1-2|NA|TRBV6-5
TGTGCCAGCAGTTATGGTTTGGACTACCCCTATGGCTACACCTTC
CASSYGLDYPYGYTF
>few|TRBJ1-2|NA|TRBV18
TGTGCCAGCTCAGCGGACGGAGGGAATGGCTACACCTTC
CASSADGGNGYTF
>NA|TRBJ2-1|NA|TRBV9
TGTGCCAGCAGCGCAGGCGAGGGAGGCAATGAGCAGTTCTTC
CASSAGEGGNEQFF
>NA|TRBJ2-1|TRBD2|TRBV7-8
TGTGCCAGCGCCACCGGGACTAGCGGGACGAGGGCCAGAGAGCAGTTCTTC
CASATGTSGTRAREQFF
>NA|TRBJ2-5|TRBD2|TRBV3-1
TGTGCCAGCAGCTCCCCTACTAGCGGGCAAGAGACCCAGTACTTC
CASSSPTSGQETQYF
>many|TRBJ2-6|NA|TRBV12-3/TRBV12-4
TGTGCCAGCAGTATGAAAGTGGGCCCTAGTCGGGTCCTGACTTTC
CASSMKVGPSRVLTF